This record concerns one T cell receptor beta chain sequence. The antigen is unknown. Trimming cost V 3 bases and J 9 bases, with 15 bases left between them. Looked up from germline, CDR1 is LNHNV and CDR2 is YYDKDF (reference sequence). The CDR3 has 15 residues. The source of the sample is a study of T cells in Graves' hyperthyroidism and ophthalmopathy. As for the study in general: The blood sample was taken at first diagnosis, before treatment began.

Thyroid ultrasound and orbital computed tomography, with clinical symptoms and serum thyroxine and TRAb, informed diagnoses. Whole-study findings and limits: A model using 13 V-J features told ophthalmopathy apart from stable hyperthyroidism. Most thyroid clonotypes that were expanded above 0.001 also turned up in blood.

TCR beta CDR3 regions were amplified from RNA. The HTBI primer set was used in a first-round RT-PCR of the TCR CDR3. TCRdb re-analysed the multiplex PCR reads in MiXCR, keeping a single row per CDR3 protein. The profile shows about 380,000 distinct CDR3 sequences, approximately 15% of them singletons. This receptor was taken from a man aged 25-45 years with Graves' hyperthyroidism that later progressed to Graves' ophthalmopathy. Sequences were obtained from blood. The J gene is TRBJ1-6, the V gene TRBV15; tentatively, D is TRBD1 (5 bases). In DNA form, the CDR3 reads TGTGCCACCAGCAGGACAGAGCCGAAGAGTTCACCCCTCCACTTT. It specifies CATSRTEPKSSPLHF.